The rows below give T cell receptor beta chains drawn from one sample of a study of cytomegalovirus exposure and HLA in healthy donors. TCRdb keeps only in-frame clones here, not all; method: immunoSEQ multiplex PCR. The data show over 200,000 clones, roughly 90% seen once. What was sequenced was PBMCs. The receptors come from a woman aged 18 to 35 in good health and CMV-seronegative. Both conserved end residues are part of each CDR3. D genes are given only for firm matches. Some rows mark clone size as missing; the rest say once, few, many or name a class of expanded clone.

clone_size,j_call,d_call,v_call,cdr3_nt,cdr3_aa
NA,TRBJ2-5,NA,TRBV9,TGTGCCAGCAGCAACCTAACGTTTGAGATGGAGACCCAGTACTTC,CASSNLTFEMETQYF
few,TRBJ2-7,TRBD2,TRBV4-2,TGTGCCAGCAGCCAAACGGCGGGAGGGAGCTCCTACGAGCAGTACTTC,CASSQTAGGSSYEQYF
NA,TRBJ2-3,NA,TRBV2,TGTGCCAGCAAAGGTCGCCTAGGGGGAGATACGCAGTATTTT,CASKGRLGGDTQYF
once,TRBJ1-3,TRBD1,TRBV7-2,TGTGCCAGCAGCCCCCAGACAGGGGGAAACACCATATATTTT,CASSPQTGGNTIYF
NA,TRBJ2-2,TRBD1,TRBV7-9,TGTGCCAGCAGCTTTCCGACAGGGATAAACACCGGGGAGCTGTTTTTT,CASSFPTGINTGELFF
NA,TRBJ2-5,TRBD2,TRBV7-2,TGTGCCAGCAGCTTAGCGGTGCTAGCGGGAGGCAAAGAGACCCAGTACTTC,CASSLAVLAGGKETQYF
once,TRBJ1-5,TRBD1,TRBV27,TGTGCCAGCAGTGCACTGGACAGGGTAGGTAGCAATCAGCCCCAGCATTTT,CASSALDRVGSNQPQHF
NA,TRBJ1-5,NA,TRBV2,TGTGCCAGCAGTCCGGGGATCAATCAGCCCCAGCATTTT,CASSPGINQPQHF
NA,TRBJ2-7,TRBD1,TRBV11-2,TGTGCCAGCAGCTTATTCGGGAACAGGGGTAGGGAGCAGTACTTC,CASSLFGNRGREQYF
few,TRBJ1-1,TRBD1,TRBV5-8,TGTGCCAGCGAGGTCAGGGGGGTGAACACTGAAGCTTTCTTT,CASEVRGVNTEAFF
NA,TRBJ1-6,NA,TRBV4-2,TGTGCCAGCAGCCTTACCGGACAGTCTTATAATTCACCCCTCCACTTT,CASSLTGQSYNSPLHF
NA,TRBJ2-7,NA,TRBV13,TGTGCCAGCAGCTTCCTGAGGCCGTACGAGCAGTACTTC,CASSFLRPYEQYF
NA,TRBJ2-7,TRBD1,TRBV19,TGTGCCAGTAAGGGACAGGGCTCCTACGAGCAGTACTTC,CASKGQGSYEQYF
NA,TRBJ2-3,TRBD1,TRBV18,TGTGCCAGCTCGAAGGACAGGGGCACAGATACGCAGTATTTT,CASSKDRGTDTQYF
NA,TRBJ1-2,TRBD1,TRBV29-1,TGCAGCTCCTTAGACAGGGGGCGCAACTATGGCTACACCTTC,CSSLDRGRNYGYTF
NA,TRBJ1-1,NA,TRBV27,TGTGCCAGCAGAGGCCCCAGGACTGAAGCTTTCTTT,CASRGPRTEAFF
NA,TRBJ2-5,TRBD1,TRBV5-1,TGCGCCAGCCACCCGGGACAGGGGGCGGAGACCCAGTACTTC,CASHPGQGAETQYF
NA,TRBJ2-7,TRBD2,TRBV2,TGTGCCAGCAGCCCCGGGTCACTAGCGGGAGCCTACGAGCAGTACTTC,CASSPGSLAGAYEQYF
NA,TRBJ1-5,NA,TRBV7-2,TGTGCCAGCAGCGCACAGCAGGGCAATCAGCCCCAGCATTTT,CASSAQQGNQPQHF
NA,TRBJ2-7,TRBD2,TRBV9,TGTGCCAGCAGCGCCAACCCCGAAGCGGGAACGACCTACGAGCAGTACTTC,CASSANPEAGTTYEQYF
NA,TRBJ2-7,NA,TRBV5-4,TGTGCCAGCAGCTTGGCAGTAGGTCTAGCAAGTTACGAGCAGTACTTC,CASSLAVGLASYEQYF
NA,TRBJ2-1,NA,TRBV7-9,TGTGCCAGCAGCTTATCGGACAATGAGCAGTTCTTC,CASSLSDNEQFF
NA,TRBJ2-2,NA,TRBV6-5,TGTGCCAGCAGCCTGGCCCCGACCGGGGAGCTGTTTTTT,CASSLAPTGELFF
NA,TRBJ2-5,NA,TRBV30,TGTGCCTGGAGTGTACTACCGGGTGGGAGAGAGACCCAGTACTTC,CAWSVLPGGRETQYF
NA,TRBJ2-1,NA,TRBV6-1,TGTGCCAGCACACCACCTTCCAGCTCCTACAATGAGCAGTTCTTC,CASTPPSSSYNEQFF
NA,TRBJ2-3,NA,TRBV9,TGTGCCAGCAGCGTAAGGTTAGGGGGAGTGGAAACAGATACGCAGTATTTT,CASSVRLGGVETDTQYF
once,TRBJ2-1,TRBD2,TRBV5-4,TGTGCCAGCAGCTATTACTTGCGGGGGGGAAATGAGCAGTTCTTC,CASSYYLRGGNEQFF
NA,TRBJ2-1,TRBD2,TRBV5-1,TGCGCCAGCAGCTTGGGAAGCGGGAAAGGGAATGAGCAGTTCTTC,CASSLGSGKGNEQFF
NA,TRBJ2-4,NA,TRBV1,TGCACCAGCAGCACTTCGAGCGGGGGGATAGCCAAAAACATTCAGTACTTC,CTSSTSSGGIAKNIQYF
NA,TRBJ1-6,TRBD1,TRBV7-2,TGTGCCAGCAGCGCACAGGGGATGGGATCCTATAATTCACCCCTCCACTTT,CASSAQGMGSYNSPLHF
NA,TRBJ2-2,TRBD1,TRBV7-2,TGTGCCAGCAGTTTCGGGACAGGGGGCAACACCGGGGAGCTGTTTTTT,CASSFGTGGNTGELFF
NA,TRBJ1-3,TRBD1,TRBV9,TGTGCCAGCAGAAAAACAGGGGGCAACTCTGGAAACACCATATATTTT,CASRKTGGNSGNTIYF
NA,TRBJ1-2,TRBD1,TRBV4-3,TGCGCCAGCAGCCAAGCCTTCGGACAGGGAAGATTTTCCTATTATGGCTACACCTTC,CASSQAFGQGRFSYYGYTF
once,TRBJ1-5,TRBD1,TRBV7-2,TGTGCCAGCGGGGACAGTCGAACTCAGCCCCAGCATTTT,CASGDSRTQPQHF
NA,TRBJ2-7,NA,TRBV7-9,NA,CSSSLGTPSVEQYF
NA,TRBJ1-5,TRBD1,TRBV5-1,TGCGCCAGCAGCCCGGGACAGGGCAATCAGCCCCAGCATTTT,CASSPGQGNQPQHF
NA,TRBJ2-2,NA,TRBV7-8,TGTGCCAGCAGCCGAGATCCCGGGATGGGGACCGGGGAGCTGTTTTTT,CASSRDPGMGTGELFF
once,TRBJ2-4,TRBD1,TRBV14,TGTGCCAGCAGCCTTGGGACAGCAGATCAGTACTTC,CASSLGTADQYF
NA,TRBJ2-1,NA,TRBV20-1,TGCAGTGCCGTCAGGGGCCAGCAGTTCTTC,CSAVRGQQFF
NA,TRBJ2-7,NA,TRBV5-6,TGTGCCAGCAGCCAGACTATTAGCCGGGACTCCCGAGTCTCCTACGAGCAGTACTTC,CASSQTISRDSRVSYEQYF
NA,TRBJ2-2,TRBD2,TRBV4-2,TGTGCCAGCAGCTCCCGGACTAGCGGGGGGTCGAACACCGGGGAGCTGTTTTTT,CASSSRTSGGSNTGELFF
NA,TRBJ2-7,NA,TRBV25-1,TGTGCCAGCAGTGAGGGGGGGGCGGCCTACGAGCAGTACTTC,CASSEGGAAYEQYF
NA,TRBJ2-1,NA,TRBV5-4,TGTGCCAGCAGCTTTAGCGGAGGGAGCTCCTACAATGAGCAGTTCTTC,CASSFSGGSSYNEQFF
NA,TRBJ1-1,NA,TRBV23-1,TGCGCCAGCAGTCAAACAGGGTGGCGGAACACTGAAGCTTTCTTT,CASSQTGWRNTEAFF
few,TRBJ1-4,NA,TRBV7-9,TGTGCCAGCAGCGAATCCCTCGGAGGGCTGGACGAAAAACTGTTTTTT,CASSESLGGLDEKLFF
NA,TRBJ2-2,TRBD1,TRBV6-6,TGTGCCAGCAGTTACTCACAGGGGTACACCGGGGAGCTGTTTTTT,CASSYSQGYTGELFF
NA,TRBJ1-2,TRBD1,TRBV4-1,TGCGCCAGCAGCCGAGGTGGGGACAGTTATGGCTACACCTTC,CASSRGGDSYGYTF
NA,TRBJ1-2,NA,TRBV5-1,TGCGCCAGCAGCGCTTATAGGGAGCGCTACACCTTC,CASSAYRERYTF
NA,TRBJ2-5,TRBD2,TRBV7-9,TGTGCCAGCAGCTTAAGGGTTAGCGGGATCCAAGAGACCCAGTACTTC,CASSLRVSGIQETQYF